The sequence of this T cell receptor (beta chain) was determined in a study of cytomegalovirus exposure and HLA in healthy donors. Use of 60 Vbeta and 13 Jbeta primers characterized the PCR. Sequencing was performed with immunoSEQ multiplex PCR; in TCRdb, only in-frame clones are kept and a portion is missing. The sample shows tens of thousands of clones, about two thirds of them seen only once. This TCR was recovered from a man aged 25-45 years in good health and CMV-seropositive. Sequencing used PBMCs.

The CDR3 reads CASSLVDRWIEQYF. The CDR3, as DNA: TGCGCCAGCAGCTTGGTGGACAGGTGGATCGAGCAGTACTTC. This chain connects TRBV5-1 to TRBJ2-7, with 7 bases lining up with TRBD1. V was clipped by 0 bases and J by 6 bases; unmatched bases: 6. CDR3 size: 14 residues. Germline V gives CDR1 SGHRS, CDR2 YFSETQ.